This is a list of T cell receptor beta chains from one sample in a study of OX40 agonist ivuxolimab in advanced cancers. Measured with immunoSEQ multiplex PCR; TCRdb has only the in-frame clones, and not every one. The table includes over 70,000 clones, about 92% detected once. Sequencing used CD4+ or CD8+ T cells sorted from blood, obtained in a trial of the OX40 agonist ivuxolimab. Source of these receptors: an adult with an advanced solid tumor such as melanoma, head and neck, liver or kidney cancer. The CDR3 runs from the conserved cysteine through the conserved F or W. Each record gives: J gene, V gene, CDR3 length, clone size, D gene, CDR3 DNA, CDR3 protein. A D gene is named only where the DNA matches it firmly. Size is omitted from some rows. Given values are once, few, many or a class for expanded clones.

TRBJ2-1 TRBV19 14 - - TGTGCCAGTGAGGCAGCTTCTGGTATCGATGAGCAGTTCTTC CASEAASGIDEQFF
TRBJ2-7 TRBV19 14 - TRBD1 TGTGCCAGTACCCTGACAGGGGCCTCCTACGAGCAGTACTTC CASTLTGASYEQYF
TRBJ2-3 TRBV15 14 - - TGTGCCACCAGCAAGGAGGGGCGCACAGATACGCAGTATTTT CATSKEGRTDTQYF
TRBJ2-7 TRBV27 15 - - TGTGCCAGCAGTCTAGCACAGACAAGACCCTACGAGCAGTACTTC CASSLAQTRPYEQYF
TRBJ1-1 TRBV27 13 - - TGTGCCAGCAGTCCCCTTAAGAACACTGAAGCTTTCTTT CASSPLKNTEAFF
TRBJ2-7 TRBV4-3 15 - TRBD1 TGCGCCAGCAGCCATCGACAGGGATTAACCCACGAGCAGTACTTC CASSHRQGLTHEQYF
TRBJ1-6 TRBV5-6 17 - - TGTGCCAGCAGATCTGACCGCTCCGGGGATATTGATTCACCCCTCCACTTT CASRSDRSGDIDSPLHF
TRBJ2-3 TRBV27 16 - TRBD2 TGTGCCAGCAGTTTCGCTAGCGGGAGGTTGACAGATACGCAGTATTTT CASSFASGRLTDTQYF
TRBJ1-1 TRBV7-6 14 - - TGTGCCTCCGGGGGGGCTGGGACTCCCACTGAAGCTTTCTTT CASGGAGTPTEAFF
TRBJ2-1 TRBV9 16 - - TGTGCCAGCAGCGTAGTGGGTCCCTCTCGCCACAATGAGCAGTTCTTC CASSVVGPSRHNEQFF
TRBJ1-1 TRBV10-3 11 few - TGTGCCATCGGGGGGGTCACTGAAGCTTTCTTT CAIGGVTEAFF
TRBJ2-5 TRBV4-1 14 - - TGCGCCAGCAGCTATACAGGGCTCCAAGAGACCCAGTACTTC CASSYTGLQETQYF
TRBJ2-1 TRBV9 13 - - TGTGCCAGCAGCGTCGGGGTCTTCAATGAGCAGTTCTTC CASSVGVFNEQFF
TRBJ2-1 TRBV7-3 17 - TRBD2 TGTGCCAGCAGCTTATCCCCCGGGGCGGGAGTATACAATGAGCAGTTCTTC CASSLSPGAGVYNEQFF
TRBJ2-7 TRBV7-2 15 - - TGTGCCAGCAGCACTATCCCGATTGGGGGGAACGAGCAGTACTTC CASSTIPIGGNEQYF
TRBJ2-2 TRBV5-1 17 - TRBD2 TGCGCCAGCAGCTGGACCATGACGGGAGGTCAAAGAAGGGAGCTGTTTTTT CASSWTMTGGQRRELFF
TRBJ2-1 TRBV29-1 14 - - TGCAGCGTTGAAGATGTGCAGTTCTACAATGAGCAGTTCTTC CSVEDVQFYNEQFF
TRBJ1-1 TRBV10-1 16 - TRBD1 TGCGCCAGCAGTGAGAACCCGACAGGGATTGACACTGAAGCTTTCTTT CASSENPTGIDTEAFF
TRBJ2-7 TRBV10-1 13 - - TGCGCCAGCAGTGACCGCAGGGGTGAGGAGCAGTACTTC CASSDRRGEEQYF
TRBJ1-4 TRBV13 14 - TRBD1 TGTGCCAGCAGCTCGACAGGGACAAATGAAAAACTGTTTTTT CASSSTGTNEKLFF
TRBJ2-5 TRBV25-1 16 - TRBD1 TGTGCCAGCAGTGAACAACAGGGGCTGGTGGAAGAGACCCAGTACTTC CASSEQQGLVEETQYF
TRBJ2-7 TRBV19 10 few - TGTGCCAGTAGTGTCCCCGGGCAGTACTTC CASSVPGQYF
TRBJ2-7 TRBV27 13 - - TGTGCCAGCAGAGAGCAGGGCAGCTACGAGCAGTACTTC CASREQGSYEQYF
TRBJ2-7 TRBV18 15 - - TGTGCCAGCTCAGAAGGGTCCGGGACGGCGTACGAGCAGTACTTC CASSEGSGTAYEQYF
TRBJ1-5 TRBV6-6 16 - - TGTGCCAGCAGTTACGCCGGACCCGCTAGCAATCAGCCCCAGCATTTT CASSYAGPASNQPQHF
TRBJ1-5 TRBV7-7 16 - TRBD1 TGTGCCAGCAGCCCCCCGGGACAGGGGGCCAATCAGCCCCAGCATTTT CASSPPGQGANQPQHF
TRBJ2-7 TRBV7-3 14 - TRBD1 TGTGCCAGCAGCCCGGGACAGGGGCGATACGAGCAGTACTTC CASSPGQGRYEQYF
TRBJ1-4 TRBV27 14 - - TGTGCCAGCAGTGACCGGGACACTCCCGAAAAACTGTTTTTT CASSDRDTPEKLFF
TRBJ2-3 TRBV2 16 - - TGTGCCAGCAGTGCCCGCCTACCCACTAGCACAGATACGCAGTATTTT CASSARLPTSTDTQYF
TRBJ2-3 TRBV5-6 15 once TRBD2 TGTGCCAGTAAAATGACTAGCGGGAGAACAGATACGCAGTATTTT CASKMTSGRTDTQYF
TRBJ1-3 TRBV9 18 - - TGTGCCAGCAGCGTAGCTACAGGGACGGCCAGCTCTGGAAACACCATATATTTT CASSVATGTASSGNTIYF
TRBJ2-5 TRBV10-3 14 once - TGTGCCATCAGCCTAGGACAGCTAGAAGAGACCCAGTACTTC CAISLGQLEETQYF
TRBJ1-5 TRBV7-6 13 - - TGTGCCAGCAGCTTAGGGATACGGCAGCCCCAGCATTTT CASSLGIRQPQHF
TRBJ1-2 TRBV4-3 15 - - TGCGCCAGCAGCCAAATTTCGGGCGATAACTATGGCTACACCTTC CASSQISGDNYGYTF
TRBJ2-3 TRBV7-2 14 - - TGTGCCAGCAGCTCCGAACCTAGCACAGATACGCAGTATTTT CASSSEPSTDTQYF
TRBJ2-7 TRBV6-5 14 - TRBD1 TGTGCCAGCAGCCCCGGGACAGGGAAATACGAGCAGTACTTC CASSPGTGKYEQYF
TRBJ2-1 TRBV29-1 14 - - TGCAGCGTTGAAGGTAGCCAGGCCTACAATGAGCAGTTCTTC CSVEGSQAYNEQFF
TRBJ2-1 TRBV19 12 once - TGTGCCAGTAGTTTCAATCAGGTCGAGCAGTTCTTC CASSFNQVEQFF
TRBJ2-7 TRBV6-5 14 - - TGTGCCAGCAGCCTCCGGGACACCTTCTACGAGCAGTACTTC CASSLRDTFYEQYF
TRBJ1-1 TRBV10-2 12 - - TGCGCCAGCAAAGAGAAGAACACTGAAGCTTTCTTT CASKEKNTEAFF
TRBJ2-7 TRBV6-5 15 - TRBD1 TGTGCCAGCAGTTACTCCGGGACAGGCCCCTACGAGCAGTACTTC CASSYSGTGPYEQYF
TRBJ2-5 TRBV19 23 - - TGTGCCAGTAGTATAGACGGTTTCCGGGACAAGGGGTCTCGAACATCAATCCGGGAGACCCAGTACTTC CASSIDGFRDKGSRTSIRETQYF
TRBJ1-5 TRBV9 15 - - TGTGCCAGCAGCGAAGGGGGTTATAGCAATCAGCCCCAGCATTTT CASSEGGYSNQPQHF
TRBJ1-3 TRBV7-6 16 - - TGTGCCAGCAGCCCATTGGCAGGGGACTCTGGAAACACCATATATTTT CASSPLAGDSGNTIYF
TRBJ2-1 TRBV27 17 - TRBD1 TGTGCCAGCAGTGCTACACAGGGGGCTCTAGGATACAATGAGCAGTTCTTC CASSATQGALGYNEQFF
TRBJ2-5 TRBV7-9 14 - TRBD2 TGTGCCAGCAGCTTAGGTAGCGGGAGAAAGACCCAGTACTTC CASSLGSGRKTQYF
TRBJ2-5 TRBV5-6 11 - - TGTGCCAGCAGCGTCCAGGAGACCCAGTACTTC CASSVQETQYF
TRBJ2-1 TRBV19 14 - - TGTGCCAGTAGTATAGCGGGAGCATGGTATGAGCAGTTCTTC CASSIAGAWYEQFF
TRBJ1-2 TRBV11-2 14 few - TGTGCCAGCAGCCCCCTCTGGGCAGCAGATGGCTACACCTTC CASSPLWAADGYTF
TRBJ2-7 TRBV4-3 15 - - TGCGCCAGCTGTTTAACCCGGGACGGGAGTATGGAGCAGTACTTC CASCLTRDGSMEQYF
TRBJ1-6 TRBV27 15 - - TGTGCCAGCAGTCTCCGACAGATGTATAATTCACCCCTCCACTTT CASSLRQMYNSPLHF
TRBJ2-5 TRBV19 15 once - TGTGCCAGTAGTCTCCGCCCGGGGGCCCAAGAGACCCAGTACTTC CASSLRPGAQETQYF
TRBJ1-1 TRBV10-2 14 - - TGCGCCAGCAGTGAGGACAGCATGAACACTGAAGCTTTCTTT CASSEDSMNTEAFF
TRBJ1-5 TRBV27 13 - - TGTGCCAGCAGTTCGGGGGTCGGGCAGCCCCAGCATTTT CASSSGVGQPQHF
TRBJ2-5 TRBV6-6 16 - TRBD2 TGTGCCAGCAGTTACCCCGGGGGGGGACTCCAAGAGACCCAGTACTTC CASSYPGGGLQETQYF
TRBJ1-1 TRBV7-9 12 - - TGTGCCAGCCGGCAGATGAACACTGAAGCTTTCTTT CASRQMNTEAFF
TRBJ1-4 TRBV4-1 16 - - TGCGCCAGCAGCCCGCTCGGGACCTCGACTAATGAAAAACTGTTTTTT CASSPLGTSTNEKLFF
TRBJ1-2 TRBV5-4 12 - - TGTGCCAGCAGCCAAATCGCTTCTGGCTACACCTTC CASSQIASGYTF